This T cell receptor (beta chain) originates from a study of blood T cell repertoires in COVID-19. Study context: Samples came from the United States, Italy and Spain, spanning acute and convalescent COVID-19.

V lost 5 bases, J lost 6 bases, and 9 bases stayed unmatched. Germline CDR1 MNHNY, CDR2 SVGAGI (reference sequence). The CDR3 covers 15 residues. Method: immunoSEQ multiplex PCR; TCRdb's copy keeps in-frame clones and lacks some. The sample includes fewer than 350,000 clones, approximately 89% of them seen just once. The sequencing input was peripheral blood. This sequence was found in an older woman with COVID-19, enrolled during active disease. The rearrangement joins TRBV6-6 to TRBJ1-2; 10 nucleotides align to TRBD1. CDR3 sequence reads: CASSTPGQGKDGYTF. Written as DNA, the CDR3 is TGTGCCAGCAGTACGCCGGGACAGGGGAAGGATGGCTACACCTTC.